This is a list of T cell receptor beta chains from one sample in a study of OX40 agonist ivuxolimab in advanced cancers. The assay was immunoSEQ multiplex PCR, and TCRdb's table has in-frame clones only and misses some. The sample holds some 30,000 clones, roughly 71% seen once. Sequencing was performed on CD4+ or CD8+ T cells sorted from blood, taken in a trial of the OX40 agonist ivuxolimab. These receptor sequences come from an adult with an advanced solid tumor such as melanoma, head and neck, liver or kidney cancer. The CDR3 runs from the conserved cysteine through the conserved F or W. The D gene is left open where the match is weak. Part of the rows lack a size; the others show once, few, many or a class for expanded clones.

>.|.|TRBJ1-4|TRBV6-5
TGTGCCAGCCAACGCCGGGGCCAGGGTGAAAAACTGTTTTTT
CASQRRGQGEKLFF
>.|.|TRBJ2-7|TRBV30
TGTGCCTGGAGTGTACATGAGGCCTACGAGCAGTACTTC
CAWSVHEAYEQYF
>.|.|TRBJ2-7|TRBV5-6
TGTGCCAGCAGCTGGGGCTACGAGCAGTACTTC
CASSWGYEQYF
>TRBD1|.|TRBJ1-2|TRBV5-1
TGCGCCAGCAACCCGGCAGGGACAGCATTTAACTATGGCTACACCTTC
CASNPAGTAFNYGYTF
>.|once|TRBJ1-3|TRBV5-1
TGCGCCAGCAAACAAGACGGCTCTGGAAACACCATATATTTT
CASKQDGSGNTIYF
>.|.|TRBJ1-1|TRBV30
TGTGCCTGGAGCTCCCGTTGGGGTCTGACTTTCTTT
CAWSSRWGLTFF
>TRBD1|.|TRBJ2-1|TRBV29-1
TGCAGCGTTTGGTTGACAGGGGGTTACAATGAGCAGTTCTTC
CSVWLTGGYNEQFF
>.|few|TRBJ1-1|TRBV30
TGTGCCTGGAGGGGGACATCGAACACTGAAGCTTTCTTT
CAWRGTSNTEAFF
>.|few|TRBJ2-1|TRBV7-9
TGTGCCAGCAGCAGTCGGGGATCCTCCTACAATGAGCAGTTCTTC
CASSSRGSSYNEQFF
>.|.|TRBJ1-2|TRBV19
TGTGCCAGTAGTATCAACCGACAGGTTGGGGGCTACACCTTC
CASSINRQVGGYTF
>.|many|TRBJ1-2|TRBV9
TGTGCCAGCAGCGTGGGGGTACTGGGCTATGGCTACACCTTC
CASSVGVLGYGYTF
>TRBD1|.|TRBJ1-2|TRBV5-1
TGCGCCAGCAGCTTAACAGGGGACAACTATGGCTACACCTTC
CASSLTGDNYGYTF
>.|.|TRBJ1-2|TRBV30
TGTGCCTGGAGTGTACTGCAGGGGTATGGCTACACCTTC
CAWSVLQGYGYTF
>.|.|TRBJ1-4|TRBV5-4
TGTGCCAGCAGTAGACAGAAAGAAAATGAAAAACTGTTTTTT
CASSRQKENEKLFF
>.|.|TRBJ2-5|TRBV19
TGTGCCAGTACCTCGGGGAATGGCCAGAAAGAGACCCAGTACTTC
CASTSGNGQKETQYF
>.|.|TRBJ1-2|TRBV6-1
TGTGCCAGCAGTGAAGCGTCGATAAGGGGCTATGGCTACACCTTC
CASSEASIRGYGYTF
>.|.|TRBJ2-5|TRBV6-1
TGTGCCAGCAGGGGGGTAGTGGAAGAGACCCAGTACTTC
CASRGVVEETQYF
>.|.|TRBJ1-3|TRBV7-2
TGTGCCAGCAGCTCCATGGGACAAACTGGAAACACCATATATTTT
CASSSMGQTGNTIYF
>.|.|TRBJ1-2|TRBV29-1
TGCAGGGCGGACAGTCCCTATGGCTACACCTTC
CRADSPYGYTF
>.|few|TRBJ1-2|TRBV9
TGTGCCAGCAGCGGCCTGGCGGCGAACTATGGCTACACCTTC
CASSGLAANYGYTF
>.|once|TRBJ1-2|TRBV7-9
TGTGCCAGCAGCTTAATGGGGGATGGCTACACCTTC
CASSLMGDGYTF
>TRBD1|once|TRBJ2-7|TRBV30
TGTGCCTGGAGTAACCGAGGGACAGGGGTTTTCTACGAGCAGTACTTC
CAWSNRGTGVFYEQYF
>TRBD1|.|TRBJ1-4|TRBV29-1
TGCAGCGTTTCCATAGGCCAAACAGGGGGTAATGAAAAACTGTTTTTT
CSVSIGQTGGNEKLFF
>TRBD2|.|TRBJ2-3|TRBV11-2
TGTGCCAGCAGCTTAGCCAGGAGCGGGGGGACCACAGATACGCAGTATTTT
CASSLARSGGTTDTQYF
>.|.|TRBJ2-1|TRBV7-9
TGTGCCAGCAGCTTAGGACAGGGAGGGGACAATGAGCAGTTCTTC
CASSLGQGGDNEQFF
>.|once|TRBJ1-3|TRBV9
TGTGCCAGCAGCGTAGGGGGTCGCGGAAACACCATATATTTT
CASSVGGRGNTIYF
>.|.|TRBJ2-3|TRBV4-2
TGTGCCAGCAGCCAAGATCTGAGGGCACCTAGCACAGATACGCAGTATTTT
CASSQDLRAPSTDTQYF
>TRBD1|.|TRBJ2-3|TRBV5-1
TGCGCCAGCAGCTACAGGGGAGATACGCAGTATTTT
CASSYRGDTQYF
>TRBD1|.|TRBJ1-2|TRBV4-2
TGTGCCAGCAGCCAAGATTTGGACAGGAGGTATGACTATGGCTACACCTTC
CASSQDLDRRYDYGYTF
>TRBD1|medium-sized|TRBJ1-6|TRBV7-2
TGTGCCAGCAGTTCTCCGGACAGGCATTCACCCCTCCACTTT
CASSSPDRHSPLHF
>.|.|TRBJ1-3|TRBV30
TGTGCCTGGAGTATAAGAGATGGAAACACCATATATTTT
CAWSIRDGNTIYF
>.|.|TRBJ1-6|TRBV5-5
TGTGCCAGCAGCTTGATTTCACCCCTCCACTTT
CASSLISPLHF
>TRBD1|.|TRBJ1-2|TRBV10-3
TGTGCCATCAGCGCCCCCGGGGACAGCAACTATGGCTACACCTTC
CAISAPGDSNYGYTF
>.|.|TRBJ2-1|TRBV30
TGTGCCTGGCAGAGGGGCGCTCTCTACAATGAGCAGTTCTTC
CAWQRGALYNEQFF
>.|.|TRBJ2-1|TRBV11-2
TGTGCCAGCAGCCTCTTGGGGGAGGTATGGCAGTTCTTC
CASSLLGEVWQFF
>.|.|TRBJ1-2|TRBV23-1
TGCGCCAGCAGTCATGCGGCAGGGCACTATGGCTACACCTTC
CASSHAAGHYGYTF
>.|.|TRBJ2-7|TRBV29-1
TGCAGCGCTGGGGGGGCGTACGAGCAGTACTTC
CSAGGAYEQYF
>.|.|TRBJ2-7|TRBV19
TGTGCCAGTAGTATTGGGGGCAGGGGCACCTACGAGCAGTACTTC
CASSIGGRGTYEQYF
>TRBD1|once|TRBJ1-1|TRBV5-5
TGTGCCAGCAGTGCCGACAGGGGGCGGACTGAAGCTTTCTTT
CASSADRGRTEAFF
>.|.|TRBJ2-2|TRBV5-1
TGCGCCAGCAGCTTTTTCGGGTTCGCGAACACCGGGGAGCTGTTTTTT
CASSFFGFANTGELFF
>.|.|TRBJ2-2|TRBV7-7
TGTGCCAGCAGCTTAGGACTTCTCACCGGGGAGCTGTTTTTT
CASSLGLLTGELFF
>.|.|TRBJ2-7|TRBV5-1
TGCGCCAGCAGCGGACAGTCCTACGAGCAGTACTTC
CASSGQSYEQYF
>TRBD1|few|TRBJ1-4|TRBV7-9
TGTGCCAGCAGCCCGACCGGGACAGGGACTGAAAAACTGTTTTTT
CASSPTGTGTEKLFF
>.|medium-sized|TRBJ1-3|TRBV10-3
TGTGCCATCAGGGACACTAGTCAGGCTGGAAACACCATATATTTT
CAIRDTSQAGNTIYF
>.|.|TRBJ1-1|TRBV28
TGTGCCAGCAGAGCTGGGACATACACTGAAGCTTTCTTT
CASRAGTYTEAFF
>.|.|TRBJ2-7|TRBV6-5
TGTGCCAGCAGTTACGGCTCCAGGGGGGCCTACGAGCAGTACTTC
CASSYGSRGAYEQYF
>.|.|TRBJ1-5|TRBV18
TGTGCCAGCTCACCAGGGAGGGATCAGCCCCAGCATTTT
CASSPGRDQPQHF
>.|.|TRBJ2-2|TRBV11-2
TGTGCCAGCAGCTTAACAGGGAATCAGGCCGGGGAGCTGTTTTTT
CASSLTGNQAGELFF
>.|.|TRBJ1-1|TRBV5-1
TGCGCCACCAGGACAGACCCAGCTCAGAACACTGAAGCTTTCTTT
CATRTDPAQNTEAFF
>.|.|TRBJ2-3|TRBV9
TGTGCCAGCAGCGATGGGGGGTGGACAGATACGCAGTATTTT
CASSDGGWTDTQYF
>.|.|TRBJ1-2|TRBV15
TGTGCCACCAGCAGAGATATAGGGGCTGGCTACACCTTC
CATSRDIGAGYTF